Presented here are 9 T cell receptor beta chains from one specimen sequenced in a study of Ad26.COV2.S vaccination and SARS-CoV-2 variants (dated by TCRdb to the early 2020s). The treatment or condition label for this specimen denotes: approximately 18 received Ad26.COV2.S at low or high dose, single or two shots; 5 received placebo; per-sample allocation not given. Repertoires of vaccine and placebo recipients were sequenced from samples taken on day 63 after the first injection. Library method: the immunoSEQ multiplex PCR assay. TCRdb obtained this table from immuneACCESS and retained in-frame rearrangements with V and J assigned. These tables miss some clones; where compared with another copy, unresolved V genes account for less than half of the shortfall, and the remainder is unexplained. This sample lists roughly 350,000 clones; over 75% were detected once. Around 3.5% of the sample belongs to the ten largest clones.

This material consisted of peripheral blood, taken in a trial of Ad26.COV2.S vaccine versus placebo. The source is a person between 18 and 60 years old who received the Ad26.COV2.S COVID-19 vaccine or a placebo.

This sequence joins TRBV7-6 and TRBJ1-3, with TRBD1 identical over 7 bases. The CDR3 consists of 15 residues. With 6 bases clipped from V and 3 bases from J, the junction kept 8 bases outside the gene matches. Germline assignment: CDR1 SGHVS and CDR2 FNYEAQ. CDR3 coding DNA: TGTGCCAGCAGTCAGACAGGGTCTATTGGAAACACCATATATTTT. Translating it yields CASSQTGSIGNTIYF.

The chain carries TRBV7-9 and TRBJ2-7, with 8 bases that match TRBD1. Germline-derived CDR1 and CDR2 are SEHNR and FQNEAQ (reference sequence). After removal of 5 bases from V and 9 bases from J, the junction contained 9 bases not matched to a gene. This CDR3 spans 13 amino acids. DNA for the CDR3: TGTGCCAGCAGCCAATCGACAGGGGAAGGGCAGTACTTC. This sequence encodes CASSQSTGEGQYF.

The chain carries TRBV11-2 and TRBJ1-3; possible D gene TRBD1, 6 bases. This CDR3 has 17 residues. The ends were cut back, 1 base at V and 2 bases at J, with 15 bases in the middle. The germline CDR1 and CDR2 sequences are SGHAT and FQNNGV. CDR3 residues: CASSLGPGEAPGNTIYF. The CDR3 nucleotides read TGTGCCAGCAGCTTAGGGCCAGGGGAGGCGCCTGGAAACACCATATATTTT.

The chain couples TRBV7-2 to TRBJ2-5; 7 positions match TRBD1. V lost 5 bases and J lost 5; bases outside the gene matches: 8. The CDR3 totals 14 residues. Germline CDR1 is SGHTA and CDR2 is FQGNSA. The DNA of the CDR3 is TGTGCCAGCAGCCCAAGGGGGCGAGAGGAGACCCAGTACTTC. Encoded protein: CASSPRGREETQYF.

V is TRBV5-1 and J is TRBJ1-2, with D unclear. This CDR3 has 13 residues. Looked up from germline, CDR1 is SGHRS and CDR2 is YFSETQ. Trimming stripped 4 bases from V and 4 bases from J, with 11 bases between. CDR3 bases: TGCGCCAGCAGCCCGGCGGGAGGCTATGGCTACACCTTC. This encodes CASSPAGGYGYTF.

V gene TRBV5-1 combines with J gene TRBJ2-4; 7 bases match TRBD1. CDR1 SGHRS and CDR2 YFSETQ come from the germline V gene. This CDR3 has 15 amino acids. V lost 4 bases, J lost 4 bases, and 8 bases stayed unmatched. In nucleotides, the CDR3 is TGCGCCAGCAGCATTCTCGACAGGGATAAAAACATTCAGTACTTC. Translated: CASSILDRDKNIQYF.

This clone has just a few counts. V usage is TRBV12-3 or TRBV12-4 and J usage is TRBJ1-1, with D possibly TRBD1 on 6 matching bases. V gave up 6 bases and J gave up 4 bases, with 12 bases separating them. The length of the CDR3 is 13 residues. The CDR3 nucleotides are TGTGCCAGCAGAAACAGGGAGGGCACTGAAGCTTTCTTT. Protein: CASRNREGTEAFF.

The chain couples TRBV5-1 to TRBJ1-2; D is possibly TRBD1 (5 bases). The CDR3 extends over 15 amino acids. Germline lookup yields CDR1 SGHRS and CDR2 YFSETQ. V lost 3 bases and J 4 bases, leaving 16 bases between the germline ends. The CDR3 reads CASSSFGGEGYGYTF. The CDR3 DNA sequence: TGCGCCAGCAGCTCGTTCGGGGGTGAGGGCTATGGCTACACCTTC.

J is TRBJ2-7 and V is TRBV6-5; 7 nucleotides match TRBD1. After removal of 8 bases from V and 0 bases from J, the junction contained 4 bases not matched to a gene. Per the germline V gene, CDR1 is MNHEY and CDR2 is SVGAGI. CDR3 size: 13 residues. CDR3 loop: CASEGQVSYEQYF. The CDR3, as DNA: TGTGCCAGCGAAGGACAGGTCTCCTACGAGCAGTACTTC.